This T cell receptor (beta chain) was captured by sequencing in a study of blood T cells in healthy people across ages. This clonotype was seen only a few times. As yet, its antigen is unknown. This CDR3 is 13 amino acids long. Germline V gives CDR1 MNHEY, CDR2 SMNVEV (reference sequence). V lost 0 bases and J 4 bases, leaving 7 bases between the germline ends. Alongside a J-beta primer mix, a sample-barcoded 5' primer served in a second PCR lasting 7 to 11 cycles. Every single cDNA molecule received a tag from a template-switch adaptor with 12 random nucleotides. All samples gave at least 3 million CDR3-containing paired-end reads. TCRdb itself ran the 5' RACE reads through MiXCR, one entry per CDR3 protein. The sample has 1.4 million or so distinct CDR3 sequences; approximately 43% are singletons. Whole-study results and caveats: Significant beta diversity loss was already apparent by age approximately 37, declining roughly linearly. Aged donors had fewer naive CD4+ cells and lower diversity than long-lived donors.

Input material: blood. The chain has TRBV27 and TRBJ2-7, with D hard to call. This clonotype was obtained from a woman under 30 in good health. The CDR3 DNA sequence: TGTGCCAGCAGTTTATCGCCCCAGTACGAGCAGTACTTC. It codes for CASSLSPQYEQYF.